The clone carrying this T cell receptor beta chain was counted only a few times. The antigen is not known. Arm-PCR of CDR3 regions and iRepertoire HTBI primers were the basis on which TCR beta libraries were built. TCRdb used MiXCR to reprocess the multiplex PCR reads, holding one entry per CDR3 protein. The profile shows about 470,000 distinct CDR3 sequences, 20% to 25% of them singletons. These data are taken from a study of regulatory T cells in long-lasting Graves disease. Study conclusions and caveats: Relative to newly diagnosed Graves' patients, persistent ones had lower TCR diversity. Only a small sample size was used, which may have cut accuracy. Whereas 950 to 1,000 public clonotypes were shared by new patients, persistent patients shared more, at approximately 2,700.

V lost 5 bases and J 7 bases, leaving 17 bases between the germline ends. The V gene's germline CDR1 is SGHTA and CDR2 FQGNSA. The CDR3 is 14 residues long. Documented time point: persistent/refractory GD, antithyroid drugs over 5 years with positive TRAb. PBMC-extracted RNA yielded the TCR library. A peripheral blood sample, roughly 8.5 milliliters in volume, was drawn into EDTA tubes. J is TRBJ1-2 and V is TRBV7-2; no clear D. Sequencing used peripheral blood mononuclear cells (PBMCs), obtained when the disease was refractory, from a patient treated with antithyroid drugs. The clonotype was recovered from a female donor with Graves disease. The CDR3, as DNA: TGTGCCAGCAGCCTGGGCCCTCAGTGGGGTGGCTACACCTTC. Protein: CASSLGPQWGGYTF.